The T cell receptor (beta chain) described here comes from a study of blood T cell repertoires in COVID-19. Original processing methods: For nucleated cells, counts were estimated from reference gene primer amplification. Data came from immunoSEQ multiplex PCR; TCRdb stores just in-frame clones and leaves some out. From that table come the V and J calls and clone size; the DNA was used to work out D and trimming. The sample carries 75,000 or so clones, roughly 86% recorded once. CDR1 SGHNT and CDR2 YYREEE come from the germline V gene (reference sequence). The V gene lost 0 bases and the J gene lost 2 bases, with 12 bases spanning the gap. This CDR3 has 16 residues.

This sequence joins TRBV5-4 and TRBJ1-3; D not resolved. The source of this sequence is a man in his 60s with acute or convalescent COVID-19. Sequences were obtained from peripheral blood. This CDR3 is CASSLAGRIPGNTIYF. CDR3 coding DNA: TGTGCCAGCAGCTTGGCCGGGAGGATCCCTGGAAACACCATATATTTT.